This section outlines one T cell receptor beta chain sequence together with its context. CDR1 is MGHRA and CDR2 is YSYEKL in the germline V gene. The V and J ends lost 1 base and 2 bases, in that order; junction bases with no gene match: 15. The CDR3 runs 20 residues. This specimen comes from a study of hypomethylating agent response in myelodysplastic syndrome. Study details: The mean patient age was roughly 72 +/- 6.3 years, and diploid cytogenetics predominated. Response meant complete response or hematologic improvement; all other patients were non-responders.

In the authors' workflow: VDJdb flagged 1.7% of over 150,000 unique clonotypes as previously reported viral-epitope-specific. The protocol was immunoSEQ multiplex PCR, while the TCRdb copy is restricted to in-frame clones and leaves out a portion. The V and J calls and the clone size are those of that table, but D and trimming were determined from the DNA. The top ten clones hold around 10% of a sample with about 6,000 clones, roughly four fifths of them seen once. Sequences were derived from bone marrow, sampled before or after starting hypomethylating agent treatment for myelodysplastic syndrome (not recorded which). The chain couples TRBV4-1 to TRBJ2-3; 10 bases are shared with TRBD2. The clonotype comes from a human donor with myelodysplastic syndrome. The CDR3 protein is CASSQGFSPGLARNTDTQYF. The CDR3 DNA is TGCGCCAGCAGCCAAGGTTTCTCTCCGGGACTAGCGCGAAACACAGATACGCAGTATTTT.